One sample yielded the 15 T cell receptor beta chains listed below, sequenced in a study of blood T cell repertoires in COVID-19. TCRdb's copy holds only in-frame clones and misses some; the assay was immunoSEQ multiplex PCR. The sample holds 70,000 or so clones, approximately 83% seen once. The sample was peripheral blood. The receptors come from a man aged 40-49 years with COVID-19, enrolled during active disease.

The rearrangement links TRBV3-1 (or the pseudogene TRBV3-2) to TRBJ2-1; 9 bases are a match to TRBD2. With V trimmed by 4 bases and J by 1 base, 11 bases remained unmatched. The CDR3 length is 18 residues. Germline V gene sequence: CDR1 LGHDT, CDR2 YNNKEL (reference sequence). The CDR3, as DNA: TGTGCCAGCAGCCTATCCACTTTGACTAGCGGATCCTACAATGAGCAGTTCTTC. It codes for CASSLSTLTSGSYNEQFF.

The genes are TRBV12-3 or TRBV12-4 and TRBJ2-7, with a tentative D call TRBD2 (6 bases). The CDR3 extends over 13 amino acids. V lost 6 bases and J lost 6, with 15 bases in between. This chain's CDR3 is CASSHTPEGEQYF. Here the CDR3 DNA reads TGTGCCAGCAGCCATACCCCGGAGGGCGAGCAGTACTTC.

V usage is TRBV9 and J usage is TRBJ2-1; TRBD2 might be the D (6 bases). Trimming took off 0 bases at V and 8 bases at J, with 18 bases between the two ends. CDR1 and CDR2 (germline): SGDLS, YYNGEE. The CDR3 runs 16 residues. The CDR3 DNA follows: TGTGCCAGCAGCGTAGAGGCGGGGCTCAATCGGGATGAGCAGTTCTTC. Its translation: CASSVEAGLNRDEQFF.

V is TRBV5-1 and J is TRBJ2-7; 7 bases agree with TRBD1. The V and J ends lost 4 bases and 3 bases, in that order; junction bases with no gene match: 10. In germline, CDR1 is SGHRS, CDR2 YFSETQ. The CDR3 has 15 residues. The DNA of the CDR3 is TGCGCCAGCAGCCCGATGACAGGGATCGACTACGAGCAGTACTTC. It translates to CASSPMTGIDYEQYF.

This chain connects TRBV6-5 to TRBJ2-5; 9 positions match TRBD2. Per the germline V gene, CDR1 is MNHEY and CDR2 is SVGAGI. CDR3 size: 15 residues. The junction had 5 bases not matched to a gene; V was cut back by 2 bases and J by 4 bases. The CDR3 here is CASSYGAGGPETQYF. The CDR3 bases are TGTGCCAGCAGTTACGGGGCGGGGGGGCCAGAGACCCAGTACTTC.

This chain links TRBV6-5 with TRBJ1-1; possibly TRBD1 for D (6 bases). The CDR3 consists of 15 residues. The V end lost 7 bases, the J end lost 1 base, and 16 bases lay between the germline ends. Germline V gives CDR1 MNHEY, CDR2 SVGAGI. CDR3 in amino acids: CASIWGLVENTEAFF. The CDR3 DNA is TGTGCCAGCATCTGGGGGCTGGTCGAGAACACTGAAGCTTTCTTT.

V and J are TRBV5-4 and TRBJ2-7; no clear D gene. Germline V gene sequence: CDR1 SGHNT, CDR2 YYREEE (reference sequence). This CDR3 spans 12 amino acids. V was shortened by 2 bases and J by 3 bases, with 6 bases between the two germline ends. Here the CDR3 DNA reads TGTGCCAGCAGCTTCGACTTCTACGAGCAGTACTTC. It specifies CASSFDFYEQYF.

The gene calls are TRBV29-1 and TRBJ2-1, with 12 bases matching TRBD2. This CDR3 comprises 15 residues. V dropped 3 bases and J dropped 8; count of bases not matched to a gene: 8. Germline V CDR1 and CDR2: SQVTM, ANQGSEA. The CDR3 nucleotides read TGCAGCGTTGACTCTAGCGGGGGGGGCCGGGATGAGCAGTTCTTC. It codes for CSVDSSGGGRDEQFF.

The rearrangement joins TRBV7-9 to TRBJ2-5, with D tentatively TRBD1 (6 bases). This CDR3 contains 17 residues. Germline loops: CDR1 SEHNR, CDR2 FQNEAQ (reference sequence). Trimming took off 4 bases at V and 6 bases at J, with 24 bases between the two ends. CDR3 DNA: TGTGCCAGCAGCTCCGGACGCGTGACCGGGACAAGTAAGACCCAGTACTTC. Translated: CASSSGRVTGTSKTQYF.

The DNA of the CDR3 is TGTGCCAGCAGCCAAGGTAGGGAGGGCGCGCAGTATTTT. Protein product: CASSQGREGAQYF. J is TRBJ2-3 and V is TRBV4-2, with TRBD2 identical over 7 bases. The CDR3 loop spans 13 amino acids. Germline CDR1 and CDR2: LGHNA and YNFKEQ. J gave up 10 bases and V 1 base, and 5 bases lay outside the gene matches.

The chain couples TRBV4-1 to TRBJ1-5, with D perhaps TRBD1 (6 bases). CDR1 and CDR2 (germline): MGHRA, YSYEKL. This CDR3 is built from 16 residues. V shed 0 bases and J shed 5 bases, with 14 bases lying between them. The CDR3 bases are TGCGCCAGCAGCCAAGACCCACAGGGTCAAGATCAGCCCCAGCATTTT. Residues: CASSQDPQGQDQPQHF.

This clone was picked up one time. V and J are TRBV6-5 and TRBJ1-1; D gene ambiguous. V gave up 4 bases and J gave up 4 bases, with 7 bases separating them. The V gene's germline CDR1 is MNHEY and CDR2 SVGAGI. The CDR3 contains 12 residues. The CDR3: CASSSPGTEAFF. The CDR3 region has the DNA TGTGCCAGCAGTTCCCCGGGCACTGAAGCTTTCTTT.

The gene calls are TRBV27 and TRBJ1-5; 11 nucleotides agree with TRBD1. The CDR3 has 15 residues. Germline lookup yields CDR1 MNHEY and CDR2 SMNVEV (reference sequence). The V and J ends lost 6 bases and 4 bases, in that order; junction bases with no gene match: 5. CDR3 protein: CASRYGQGANQPQHF. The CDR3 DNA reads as TGTGCCAGCAGATACGGACAGGGGGCTAATCAGCCCCAGCATTTT.

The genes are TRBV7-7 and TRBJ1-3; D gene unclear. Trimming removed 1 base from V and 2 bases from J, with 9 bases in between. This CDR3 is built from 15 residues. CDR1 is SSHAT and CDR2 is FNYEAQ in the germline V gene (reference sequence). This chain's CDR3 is CASSLGAGAGNTIYF. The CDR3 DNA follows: TGTGCCAGCAGCTTAGGGGCCGGGGCTGGAAACACCATATATTTT. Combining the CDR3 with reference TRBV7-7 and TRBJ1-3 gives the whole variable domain GAGVSQSPRYKVTKRGQDVTLRCDPISSHATLYWYQQALGQGPEFLTYFNYEAQPDKSGLPSDRFSAERPEGSISTLTIQRTEQRDSAMYRCASSLGAGAGNTIYFGEGSWLTVV.

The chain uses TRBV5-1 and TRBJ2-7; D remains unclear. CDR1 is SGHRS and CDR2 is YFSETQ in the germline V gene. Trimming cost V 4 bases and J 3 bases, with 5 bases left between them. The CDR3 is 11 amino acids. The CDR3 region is CASSEHYEQYF. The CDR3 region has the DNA TGCGCCAGCAGCGAACACTACGAGCAGTACTTC.